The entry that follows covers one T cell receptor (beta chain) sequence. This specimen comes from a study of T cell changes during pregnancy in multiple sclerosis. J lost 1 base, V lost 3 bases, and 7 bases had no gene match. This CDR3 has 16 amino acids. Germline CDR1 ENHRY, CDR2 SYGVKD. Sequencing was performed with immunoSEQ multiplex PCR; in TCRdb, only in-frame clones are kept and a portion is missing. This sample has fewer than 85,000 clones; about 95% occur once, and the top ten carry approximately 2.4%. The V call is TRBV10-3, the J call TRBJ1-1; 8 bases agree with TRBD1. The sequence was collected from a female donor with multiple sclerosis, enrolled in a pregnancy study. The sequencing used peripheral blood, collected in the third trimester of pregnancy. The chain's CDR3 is CAISDFGTGENTEAFF. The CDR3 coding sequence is TGTGCCATCAGTGATTTCGGGACAGGCGAGAACACTGAAGCTTTCTTT.